This T cell receptor (beta chain) came from a study of beta chain features in type 1 diabetes. Turning to the study itself: Patient and healthy donor groups were alike in age, gender and cell yields.

A few counts support this clone. The entirety of the isolated RNA underwent reverse transcription, so expressed TCRB transcripts were sequenced. Method: immunoSEQ multiplex PCR; TCRdb's copy keeps in-frame clones and lacks some. The sample comprises 300,000 to 400,000 clones, roughly 12% of which are singletons, and 0.017% rests with the top ten. Germline V gene sequence: CDR1 MNHEY, CDR2 SVGAGI. The CDR3 is made up of 15 amino acids. V lost 2 bases to trimming and J lost 4 bases; unmatched junction nucleotides: 4. The chain recombines TRBV6-5 with TRBJ2-7, with TRBD1 identical over 11 bases. The sample taken for sequencing was naive CD4+ T cells from blood. This clonotype originated in a man in his late teens or twenties in good health. The CDR3 region is CASSYVGQGAYEQYF. The CDR3 bases are TGTGCCAGCAGTTACGTTGGACAGGGGGCTTACGAGCAGTACTTC.